The clone carrying this T cell receptor (beta chain) appeared a single time. What it recognizes is unknown. This specimen comes from a study of radiotherapy plus CTLA-4 blockade in lung cancer. Study outcomes and limitations: The authors reported that early blood T cell clone dynamics, with interferon-beta, best predicted response. TCR clones from tumors expanded in blood after radiotherapy plus ipilimumab.

V was cut by 4 bases and J by 0 bases, with 9 bases left in between. This CDR3 spans 13 amino acids. The germline CDR1 and CDR2 sequences are SQVTM and ANQGSEA. Those patients who had chemo-refractory metastatic non-small-cell lung cancer were given focal radiation along with CTLA-4 blockade through ipilimumab. The table came from immunoSEQ multiplex PCR; TCRdb's copy has only in-frame clones and leaves some out. The table lists 70,000 to 95,000 clones, more than 75% of them singletons. The material sequenced was peripheral blood, taken from a patient treated with radiotherapy plus ipilimumab. This TCR came from a human donor with non-small cell lung cancer that progressed on radiotherapy plus ipilimumab. The rearrangement uses TRBV29-1 and TRBJ1-1; no definite D call. CDR3 protein: CSVVSSLNTEAFF. CDR3 nucleotide sequence: TGCAGCGTTGTGAGTTCTTTGAACACTGAAGCTTTCTTT.